Listed below are T cell receptor beta chains from one sample, sequenced in a study of blood T cell repertoires in COVID-19. The assay was immunoSEQ multiplex PCR, and TCRdb's table has in-frame clones only and misses some. The sample includes about 120,000 clones, more than 70% of them seen just once. What was sequenced was peripheral blood. Source of these receptors: a man in his sixties with acute or convalescent COVID-19. Each CDR3 is given with its conserved first and last residue. The order of the fields is V gene, J gene, CDR3 protein.

TRBV5-1	TRBJ2-3	CASSLETGRDDTQYF
TRBV7-9	TRBJ2-7	CASSFVSYEQYF
TRBV27	TRBJ1-4	CASSFLWVWAQATNEKLFF
TRBV24-1	TRBJ2-5	CATSENRGRETQYF
TRBV23-1	TRBJ1-5	CASRTEHNSNSNQPQHF
TRBV6-5	TRBJ1-4	CASSYSGGEKLFF
TRBV15	TRBJ1-4	CATSPQGGGKLFF
TRBV28	TRBJ2-3	CASSLLSGGGTDTQYF
TRBV5-1	TRBJ2-1	CASSPGLAGGYGNEQFF
TRBV5-1	TRBJ1-1	CASSLQNTEAFF
TRBV27	TRBJ2-2	CASSYNPRGRELFF
TRBV7-3	TRBJ1-6	CAYPQNSDYNSPLHF
TRBV29-1	TRBJ2-7	CSTRTGTYEQYF
TRBV18	TRBJ1-5	CASSPGRYQPQHF
TRBV19	TRBJ2-1	CASSVSGNSYNEQFF
TRBV4-1	TRBJ2-7	CASSQTLQVESDEQYF
TRBV9	TRBJ2-2	CASSVAHRDTGELFF
TRBV29-1	TRBJ2-7	CSVTTGRREQYF
TRBV7-2	TRBJ2-1	CASSSAGAGGIEQFF
TRBV29-1	TRBJ2-7	CSVIDRATYEQYF
TRBV18	TRBJ2-1	CASSPLGTGRNEQFF